The 5 T cell receptor beta chains below come from one sample, sequenced in a study of blood T cell repertoires in COVID-19. Measured with immunoSEQ multiplex PCR; TCRdb has only the in-frame clones, and not every one. The sample gives about 40,000 clones, 60% to 85% of which show up once; roughly a third is in the top ten. Sequences were obtained from peripheral blood. The receptors were gathered from a woman at least 80 years old with acute or convalescent COVID-19.

This chain links TRBV5-1 with TRBJ2-7; 7 nucleotides line up with TRBD1. Germline CDR1 SGHRS, CDR2 YFSETQ. The CDR3 has 14 residues. V shed 4 bases and J 7 bases; nucleotides not matched to a gene: 11. The DNA for the CDR3 is TGCGCCAGCAGCCCCGGGTCCGAGGGGGCGGAGCAGTACTTC. This translates into CASSPGSEGAEQYF.

This clone was picked up a small number of times. V and J are TRBV9 and TRBJ2-1, with a weak D call TRBD1 (6 bases). Deletions cut 0 bases from V and 8 bases from J, with 12 bases between. The CDR3 runs 14 residues. Germline values: CDR1 SGDLS, CDR2 YYNGEE. The CDR3 DNA is TGTGCCAGCAGCGTAGTCACAGGGTGGGATGAGCAGTTCTTC. It is translated as CASSVVTGWDEQFF.

The table lists this clone with a count of one. The chain is built from TRBV7-6 and TRBJ2-3, with D perhaps TRBD1 (6 bases). V was cut by 0 bases and J by 6 bases, with 10 bases left in between. CDR1 and CDR2 (germline): SGHVS, FNYEAQ. There are 14 residues in the CDR3. The CDR3 region is CASSLAHRADTQYF. The CDR3, as DNA: TGTGCCAGCAGCTTAGCGCACAGGGCGGATACGCAGTATTTT.

The chain uses TRBV10-1 and TRBJ1-1; TRBD1 matches 8 bases. The CDR3 loop spans 15 amino acids. Looked up from germline, CDR1 is WNHNN and CDR2 is SYGVQD (reference sequence). The V gene end was trimmed by 6 bases and the J gene end by 0 bases; junction bases not matched to a gene: 6. CDR3 in amino acids: CASSTGQGLNTEAFF. CDR3 in DNA: TGCGCCAGCAGCACCGGACAGGGATTGAACACTGAAGCTTTCTTT.

This clone showed up just a few times. J is TRBJ2-2 and V is TRBV6-6; TRBD1 matches at 7 bases. V shed 8 bases and J 4 bases; nucleotides not matched to a gene: 4. This CDR3 has 13 amino acids. Germline CDR1 reads MNHNY; CDR2 reads SVGAGI (reference sequence). The CDR3 is CASWDSPTGELFF. The DNA of the CDR3 is TGTGCCAGCTGGGACAGCCCCACCGGGGAGCTGTTTTTT.